This is a list of T cell receptor beta chains from one sample in a study of control samples from healthy donors and cancer patients. Sequencing was performed with immunoSEQ multiplex PCR; in TCRdb, only in-frame clones are kept and a portion is missing. Here the sample spans about 170,000 clones, approximately 86% being singletons. The sample was blood. The receptors were sampled from a woman in her 30s in good health. CDR3s include the opening cysteine and the closing phenylalanine or tryptophan. The D gene is left open where the match is weak. Not every row has a clone size; where given, it reads once, few, many or a size class.

CDR3: CASSPRTGDTGELFF
DNA: TGTGCCAGCTCACCAAGGACAGGGGACACCGGGGAGCTGTTTTTT
D: TRBD1
size: .
V: TRBV18
J: TRBJ2-2

CDR3: CASSPTDRASPGSPLHF
DNA: TGTGCCAGCAGCCCAACCGACAGGGCCTCACCCGGATCACCCCTTCACTTT
D: TRBD1
size: .
V: TRBV3-1/TRBV3-2
J: TRBJ1-6

CDR3: CASSQIPFETQHF
DNA: TGTGCCAGCAGCCAAATCCCTTTCGAAACCCAGCATTTT
D: .
size: few
V: TRBV14
J: TRBJ1-5

CDR3: CASSYSRDSLHSPLHF
DNA: TGTGCCAGCAGTTACTCTAGGGACAGCCTCCATTCACCCCTCCACTTT
D: TRBD1
size: once
V: TRBV6-5
J: TRBJ1-6

CDR3: CASSLGARTDTQYF
DNA: TGTGCCAGCAGCTTGGGGGCACGCACAGATACGCAGTATTTT
D: .
size: .
V: TRBV7-6
J: TRBJ2-3

CDR3: CASSYFLGLAGYEQYF
DNA: TGTGCCAGCAGTTACTTTTTGGGACTAGCGGGCTACGAGCAGTACTTC
D: TRBD2
size: .
V: TRBV6-2/TRBV6-3
J: TRBJ2-7

CDR3: CATLPPGTGLPEAFF
DNA: TGTGCCACCTTACCGCCCGGGACAGGACTACCTGAAGCTTTCTTT
D: TRBD1
size: .
V: TRBV25-1
J: TRBJ1-1

CDR3: CASRTGGLLSEQFF
DNA: TGTGCCAGCAGGACGGGAGGGCTTTTGAGTGAGCAGTTCTTC
D: TRBD2
size: .
V: TRBV28
J: TRBJ2-1

CDR3: CASSRTQGASSYEQYF
DNA: TGTGCCAGCTCACGAACTCAGGGAGCCTCGTCCTACGAGCAGTACTTC
D: .
size: .
V: TRBV18
J: TRBJ2-7

CDR3: CASSISSGRSNEQFF
DNA: TGTGCCAGTAGTATATCCAGCGGGAGGTCGAATGAGCAGTTCTTC
D: TRBD2
size: .
V: TRBV19
J: TRBJ2-1

CDR3: CASSLRGATVEAFF
DNA: TGTGCCAGCAGTCTTCGGGGGGCCACGGTTGAAGCTTTCTTT
D: .
size: .
V: TRBV6-6
J: TRBJ1-1

CDR3: CASQTGTGEYEQYF
DNA: TGTGCCAGCCAGACCGGGACAGGGGAATACGAGCAGTACTTC
D: TRBD1
size: .
V: TRBV25-1
J: TRBJ2-7

CDR3: CASSSSAGGLDTQYF
DNA: TGTGCCAGCAGTTCATCAGCGGGGGGGCTTGATACGCAGTATTTT
D: TRBD2
size: .
V: TRBV6-4
J: TRBJ2-3

CDR3: CAWISELEQFF
DNA: TGTGCCTGGATTTCTGAATTGGAGCAGTTCTTC
D: .
size: .
V: TRBV30
J: TRBJ2-1

CDR3: CASSVQGITDTQYF
DNA: TGTGCCAGCAGTGTACAGGGAATCACAGATACGCAGTATTTT
D: .
size: once
V: TRBV2
J: TRBJ2-3

CDR3: CASSPDGTTEAFF
DNA: TGTGCCAGCAGCCCGGACGGGACTACTGAAGCTTTCTTT
D: .
size: .
V: TRBV7-9
J: TRBJ1-1

CDR3: CSASGYTF
DNA: TGCAGTGCTTCCGGCTACACCTTC
D: .
size: .
V: TRBV20-1
J: TRBJ1-2

CDR3: CASSPPGSGLLYEQYF
DNA: TGTGCCAGCAGCCCCCCAGGTAGCGGTCTTTTATACGAGCAGTACTTC
D: .
size: .
V: TRBV3-1/TRBV3-2
J: TRBJ2-7

CDR3: CASSSGTSTDTQYF
DNA: TGTGCCAGTAGCTCTGGGACTAGCACAGATACGCAGTATTTT
D: .
size: .
V: TRBV19
J: TRBJ2-3

CDR3: CASRMGTGNTIYF
DNA: TGTGCCAGCAGGATGGGTACTGGAAACACCATATATTTT
D: .
size: .
V: TRBV2
J: TRBJ1-3

CDR3: CASSFGAGELFF
DNA: .
D: .
size: .
V: TRBV7-9
J: TRBJ2-2

CDR3: CAISGWRGQETQYF
DNA: TGTGCCATCAGTGGATGGCGGGGTCAAGAGACCCAGTACTTC
D: .
size: .
V: TRBV10-3
J: TRBJ2-5

CDR3: CASSTQTNTGELFF
DNA: TGCGCCAGCAGCACCCAGACAAACACCGGGGAGCTGTTTTTT
D: .
size: .
V: TRBV5-1
J: TRBJ2-2

CDR3: CASSLDVGGGQPQHF
DNA: TGTGCCAGCAGCTTAGATGTGGGGGGGGGTCAGCCCCAGCATTTT
D: .
size: .
V: TRBV7-6
J: TRBJ1-5